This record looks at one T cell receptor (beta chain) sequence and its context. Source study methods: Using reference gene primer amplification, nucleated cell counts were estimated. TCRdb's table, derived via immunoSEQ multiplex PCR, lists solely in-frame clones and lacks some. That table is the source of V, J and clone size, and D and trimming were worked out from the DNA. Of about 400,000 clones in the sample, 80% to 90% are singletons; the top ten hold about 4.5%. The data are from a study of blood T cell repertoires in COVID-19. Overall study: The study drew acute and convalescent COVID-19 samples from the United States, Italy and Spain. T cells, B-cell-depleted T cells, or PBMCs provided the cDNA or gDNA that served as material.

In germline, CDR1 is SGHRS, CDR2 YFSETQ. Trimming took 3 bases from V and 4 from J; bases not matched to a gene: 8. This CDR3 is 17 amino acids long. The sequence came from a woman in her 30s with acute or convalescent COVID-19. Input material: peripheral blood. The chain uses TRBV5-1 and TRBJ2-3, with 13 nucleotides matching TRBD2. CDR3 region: CASSSTGLAGVSDTQYF. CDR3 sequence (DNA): TGCGCCAGCAGCTCTACCGGACTAGCGGGGGTGTCAGATACGCAGTATTTT.